A single T cell receptor (beta chain) is shown here with its context. The repertoire was sequenced with immunoSEQ multiplex PCR; TCRdb's copy has only in-frame clones and lacks some. The sample contains 290,000 or so clones, about 88% of which appear only once. The germline V gene encodes CDR1 LNHDA and CDR2 SQIVND (reference sequence). The CDR3 totals 13 residues. V dropped 7 bases and J dropped 4 bases, with 14 bases sitting between them. This record comes from a study of blood T cell repertoires in COVID-19. The sequencing input was peripheral blood. This TCR derives from a man between 65 and 85 years old with acute or convalescent COVID-19. The gene calls are TRBV19 and TRBJ2-7; D perhaps matches TRBD2 (7 bases). CDR3 region: CASTPRGGYEQYF. CDR3 nucleotide sequence: TGTGCCAGTACTCCCAGGGGAGGGTACGAGCAGTACTTC. Using reference TRBV19 and TRBJ2-7 for the parts outside the CDR3, the full variable domain is DGGITQSPKYLFRKEGQNVTLSCEQNLNHDAMYWYRQDPGQGLRLIYYSQIVNDFQKGDIAEGYSVSREKKESFPLTVTSAQKNPTAFYLCASTPRGGYEQYFGPGTRLTVT.